The 19 T cell receptor beta chains reported below all come from one sample, sequenced in a study of blood T cells in healthy people across ages. Next came a second PCR, run for roughly 7 to 12 cycles, which used a sample-barcoded 5' primer along with a J-beta primer mix. Using its own MiXCR run on the 5' RACE reads, TCRdb lists one record per CDR3 protein. This sample has about 640,000 distinct CDR3 sequences; under 65% occur once, and the top ten carry roughly 34%. Sequenced sample: blood. The receptors come from a man aged 60 to 69 in good health.

The V gene is TRBV20-1, the J gene TRBJ2-1, with 11 bases identical to TRBD1. The V segment lost 3 bases and the J segment 5 bases; nucleotides outside the gene matches: 9. CDR3 size: 16 residues. CDR1 DFQATT and CDR2 SNEGSKA come from the germline V gene (reference sequence). The CDR3 DNA reads TGCAGTGCTAGCCCCGCTGGGGACAGGGGGAACAATGAGCAGTTCTTC. It codes for CSASPAGDRGNNEQFF.

V and J are TRBV10-3 and TRBJ2-5, with D tentatively TRBD1 or TRBD2 (5 bases each). The CDR3 has 16 residues. Germline V lookup: CDR1 ENHRY, CDR2 SYGVKD. V shed 3 bases and J shed 5 bases, with 19 bases lying between them. This chain's CDR3 is CAISDPTTRGWETQYF. The CDR3 nucleotides are TGTGCCATCAGTGACCCCACCACTCGGGGCTGGGAGACCCAGTACTTC.

The chain has TRBV5-5 and TRBJ2-1; either TRBD1 or TRBD2 may fit D (6 bases each). The germline gives CDR1 SGHKS, CDR2 YYEKEE (reference sequence). V lost 0 bases and J lost 8, with 21 bases in between. This CDR3 is built from 17 residues. The CDR3 DNA reads TGTGCCAGCAGCTTGGTGGCGTCGGGGGCCCAATTCCATGAGCAGTTCTTC. This encodes CASSLVASGAQFHEQFF.

This rearrangement joins TRBV10-3 to TRBJ2-1, with D unresolved. This CDR3 is built from 12 residues. Trimming shortened V by 4 bases and J by 9 bases, and 10 bases separated the two germline ends. CDR1 and CDR2 from the germline V gene are ENHRY and SYGVKD. In DNA, the CDR3 is TGTGCCATCAGTGTCAATGGGGTTGAGCAGTTCTTC. Residues: CAISVNGVEQFF.

J is TRBJ2-7 and V is TRBV11-2; D possibly corresponds to TRBD1 (5 bases). This CDR3 is 14 amino acids long. Trimming shortened V by 1 base and J by 6 bases, and 13 bases separated the two germline ends. The germline V gene encodes CDR1 SGHAT and CDR2 FQNNGV. The CDR3 protein is CASSLARTSTEQYF. The CDR3 DNA reads as TGTGCCAGCAGCTTAGCCCGGACAAGCACCGAGCAGTACTTC.

V is TRBV20-1 and J is TRBJ2-5, with TRBD1 matching 11 bases. V gave up 7 bases and J gave up 4 bases; unmatched junction bases: 5. The CDR3 contains 13 residues. Germline loops: CDR1 DFQATT, CDR2 SNEGSKA (reference sequence). CDR3 sequence reads: CSVRTGGAETQYF. Here the CDR3 DNA reads TGCAGTGTTAGGACAGGGGGCGCAGAGACCCAGTACTTC.

V usage is TRBV20-1 and J usage is TRBJ2-1; possible D gene TRBD2, 5 bases. The germline V gene has CDR1 DFQATT and CDR2 SNEGSKA (reference sequence). The CDR3 is 10 residues long. V was cut by 8 bases and J by 9 bases, with 11 bases left in between. Here the CDR3 DNA reads TGCAGTCAGGACTTCAGTGAGCAGTTCTTC. This sequence encodes CSQDFSEQFF.

This chain connects TRBV9 to TRBJ2-3; D unclear. CDR1 is SGDLS and CDR2 is YYNGEE in the germline V gene. V lost 0 bases, J lost 0 bases, and 5 bases lay in between. The CDR3 totals 14 residues. CDR3 in amino acids: CASSVAQSTDTQYF. The CDR3, as DNA: TGTGCCAGCAGCGTAGCTCAGAGCACAGATACGCAGTATTTT.

The rearrangement joins TRBV11-2 to TRBJ2-7; D not certain. CDR1 SGHAT and CDR2 FQNNGV come from the germline V gene. V was shortened by 2 bases and J by 3 bases, with 11 bases between the two germline ends. The CDR3 runs 14 residues. Here the CDR3 DNA reads TGTGCCAGCAGCTTAATCCGAGGCCACTACGAGCAGTACTTC. This sequence encodes CASSLIRGHYEQYF.

This chain joins TRBV20-1 and TRBJ1-5; D might be TRBD1 (5 bases). This CDR3 is 15 amino acids long. Germline assignment: CDR1 DFQATT and CDR2 SNEGSKA (reference sequence). Deletions cut 4 bases from V and 0 bases from J, with 13 bases between. DNA of the CDR3: TGCAGTGCTAAAGGGGTGACAGATAGCAATCAGCCCCAGCATTTT. It codes for CSAKGVTDSNQPQHF.

The gene calls are TRBV5-1 and TRBJ2-1; D is undetermined. Trimming pared 0 bases from V and 2 bases from J, leaving 6 bases between. Germline V lookup: CDR1 SGHRS, CDR2 YFSETQ. CDR3 length equals 14 residues. Written as DNA, the CDR3 is TGCGCCAGCAGCTTGGAGCAGCCCTACAATGAGCAGTTCTTC. Amino acids: CASSLEQPYNEQFF.

A remark on this clonotype: Since a much larger clone is just one base distant, this may be a read error. The chain links TRBV27 to TRBJ2-3, with 9 bases fitting TRBD1. Germline CDR1 is MNHEY and CDR2 is SMNVEV (reference sequence). Trimming removed 4 bases from V and 4 bases from J; junction bases left unmatched: 6. The CDR3 has 15 amino acids. The CDR3 protein is CASSSRDRAADTQYF. The CDR3 nucleotides read TGTGCCAGCAGTTCCAGGGACAGGGCGGCAGATACGCAGTATTTT.

This clonotype appeared once. J is TRBJ1-6 and V is TRBV6-5; tentative D call: TRBD1 (5 bases). This CDR3 contains 16 residues. Germline V gene lookup returns CDR1 MNHEY and CDR2 SVGAGI. Between the trimmed V and J ends, which lost 1 base and 9 bases, there was a span of 16 bases. The CDR3 sequence is CASSYFPGLSGSPLHF. CDR3 DNA sequence: TGTGCCAGCAGTTACTTTCCGGGACTGTCTGGTTCACCCCTCCACTTT.

This chain connects TRBV20-1 to TRBJ1-4, with 7 bases matching TRBD1. With 6 bases clipped from V and 7 bases from J, the junction kept 14 bases outside the gene matches. CDR1 is DFQATT, CDR2 SNEGSKA, per germline (reference sequence). The CDR3 totals 15 residues. In nucleotides, the CDR3 is TGCAGTGCGGACGGGAAGACAGGGACGTTTGAAAAACTGTTTTTT. Amino acids: CSADGKTGTFEKLFF.

The chain employs TRBV3-1 and TRBJ2-3, with 7 bases fitting TRBD2. J gave up 0 bases and V 1 base, and 7 bases lay outside the gene matches. The CDR3 contains 17 residues. Germline V lookup: CDR1 LGHDT, CDR2 YNNKEL (reference sequence). The CDR3 here is CASSQGLAGDSTDTQYF. DNA for the CDR3: TGTGCCAGCAGCCAAGGCCTCGCGGGGGATAGCACAGATACGCAGTATTTT.

V and J are TRBV4-2 and TRBJ2-1; D call uncertain. CDR3 length: 12 residues. V was pared by 3 bases and J by 9 bases, with 9 bases between. Germline CDR1 reads LGHNA; CDR2 reads YNFKEQ. The DNA of the CDR3 is TGTGCCAGCAGCCAGCATTACGCTGAGCAGTTCTTC. This gives the protein CASSQHYAEQFF.

This chain connects TRBV6-6 to TRBJ2-4, with 12 positions matching TRBD1. The V gene end was trimmed by 4 bases and the J gene end by 3 bases; junction bases not matched to a gene: 7. The germline CDR1 and CDR2 sequences are MNHNY and SVGAGI (reference sequence). There are 17 residues in the CDR3. The CDR3 spells CASSSRDRGLGKNIQYF. The DNA of the CDR3 is TGTGCCAGCAGTTCCCGGGACAGGGGGCTTGGCAAAAACATTCAGTACTTC.

This chain uses TRBV10-3 with TRBJ2-4; 10 bases are a match to TRBD2. The V and J ends lost 0 bases and 1 base, in that order; junction bases with no gene match: 3. The germline CDR1 and CDR2 sequences are ENHRY and SYGVKD. The CDR3 is 17 residues long. The CDR3 nucleotides read TGTGCCATCAGTGAGTCGATTAGCGGGGGGGCCAAAAACATTCAGTACTTC. It codes for CAISESISGGAKNIQYF.

This clonotype showed up just once. This chain connects TRBV21-1 to TRBJ2-1; no DNA check was done on the table's D call, TRBD1. TRBV21-1 is noted as a pseudogene. The CDR3 has 17 residues. This CDR3 reads CASSGYRGRSSYNEQFF. In nucleotides, the CDR3 is TGTGCCAGCAGCGGCTACAGGGGGCGAAGCTCCTACAATGAGCAGTTCTTC.